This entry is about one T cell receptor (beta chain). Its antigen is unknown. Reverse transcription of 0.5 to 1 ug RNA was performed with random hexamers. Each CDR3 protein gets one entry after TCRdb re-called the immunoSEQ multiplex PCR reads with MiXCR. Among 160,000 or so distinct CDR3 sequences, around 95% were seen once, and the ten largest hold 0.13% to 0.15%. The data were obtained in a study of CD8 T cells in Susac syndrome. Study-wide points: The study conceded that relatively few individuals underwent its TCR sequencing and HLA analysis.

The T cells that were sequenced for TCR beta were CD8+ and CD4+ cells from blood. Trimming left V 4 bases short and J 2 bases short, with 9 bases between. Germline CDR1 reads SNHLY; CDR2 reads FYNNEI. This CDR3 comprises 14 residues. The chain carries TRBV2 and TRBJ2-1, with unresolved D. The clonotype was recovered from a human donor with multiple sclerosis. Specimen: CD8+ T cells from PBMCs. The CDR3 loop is CASSAAGPYNEQFF. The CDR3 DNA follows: TGTGCCAGCAGTGCCGCCGGCCCCTACAATGAGCAGTTCTTC. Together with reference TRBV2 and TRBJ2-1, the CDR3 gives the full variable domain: EPEVTQTPSHQVTQMGQEVILRCVPISNHLYFYWYRQILGQKVEFLVSFYNNEISEKSEIFDDQFSVERPDGSNFTLKIRSTKLEDSAMYFCASSAAGPYNEQFFGPGTRLTVL.